A selection of T cell receptor beta chains follows, all from one sample in a study of T-cell memory formation after mild COVID-19. TCRdb reprocessed the 5' RACE reads with MiXCR, giving one entry per CDR3 protein. Of around 47,000 distinct CDR3 sequences listed, roughly 9% were seen once; the top ten hold approximately 10%. The sequenced material came from PBMCs or a T cell subset sorted from them (not recorded which). These receptors came from an adult woman who had mild COVID-19 (a few samples of this study predate the infection). Cell type and time point are not known. CDR3s include the opening cysteine and the closing phenylalanine or tryptophan. A D gene is named only where the DNA matches it firmly. Some rows have no size entry. The others give once, few or many, or a class for an expanded clone.

V gene	J gene	D gene	clone size	CDR3 protein	CDR3 DNA
TRBV4-2	TRBJ2-1	NA	few	CASSPFGGTDHNEQFF	TGTGCCAGCAGCCCATTCGGGGGAACAGACCACAATGAGCAGTTCTTC
TRBV7-8	TRBJ2-5	TRBD1	many	CASSRQGAQETQYF	TGTGCCAGCAGCCGACAGGGAGCCCAAGAGACCCAGTACTTC
TRBV19	TRBJ2-1	TRBD2	few	CASRPSGRAGEQFF	TGTGCCAGTAGACCTAGCGGGAGGGCCGGTGAGCAGTTCTTC
TRBV7-8	TRBJ1-2	TRBD1	NA	CASSPDHRDRGAYGYTF	TGTGCCAGCAGCCCAGATCACCGGGACAGGGGTGCCTATGGCTACACCTTC
TRBV12-3/TRBV12-4	TRBJ2-7	NA	few	CASSLRVGIREQYF	TGTGCCAGCAGTTTACGCGTCGGGATTAGGGAGCAGTACTTC
TRBV18	TRBJ1-1	NA	many	CASSPTQGRTEAFF	TGTGCCAGCTCACCAACACAGGGTCGGACTGAAGCTTTCTTT
TRBV6-5	TRBJ1-2	TRBD1	few	CASSHGQVNGYTF	TGTGCCAGCAGCCACGGACAGGTCAATGGCTACACCTTC
TRBV20-1	TRBJ1-1	NA	NA	CSARISWVTEAFF	TGCAGTGCTAGAATATCGTGGGTGACTGAAGCTTTCTTT
TRBV18	TRBJ1-2	TRBD1	NA	CASSPPVGTGIDGYTF	TGTGCCAGCTCACCACCGGTGGGGACAGGGATCGATGGCTACACCTTC
TRBV5-6	TRBJ2-3	TRBD2	many	CASSPNAGTKNTDTQYF	TGTGCCAGCAGCCCCAACGCCGGGACTAAGAACACAGATACGCAGTATTTT
TRBV30	TRBJ1-2	NA	few	CAWSGSVGYTF	TGTGCCTGGAGTGGGTCAGTCGGCTACACCTTC
TRBV6-4	TRBJ2-3	TRBD2	NA	CASSDSLAGAKVYF	TGTGCCAGCAGTGACTCACTAGCGGGAGCAAAAGTGTATTTT
TRBV7-3	TRBJ2-3	NA	many	CASSWTRTDTQYF	TGTGCCAGCAGCTGGACACGGACAGATACGCAGTATTTT
TRBV7-3	TRBJ2-2	NA	few	CASSLSGGPGTGELFF	TGTGCCAGCAGCTTAAGTGGTGGACCAGGCACCGGGGAGCTGTTTTTT
TRBV7-2	TRBJ2-7	TRBD2	few	CASSLTARGAHEQYF	TGTGCCAGCAGCTTAACCGCGCGGGGGGCCCACGAGCAGTACTTC